Reported below is one T cell receptor (beta chain). Its antigen is as yet unknown. The CDR3 contains 15 residues. Germline loops: CDR1 MNHEY, CDR2 SMNVEV (reference sequence). With V trimmed by 6 bases and J by 3 bases, 8 bases remained unmatched. The sample is drawn from a study of cytomegalovirus exposure and HLA in healthy donors. At the level of the study: Earlier sequencing of about 200 million T cells yielded around 100 million unique TCR beta sequences.

Researchers ran the PCR with 60 Vbeta and 13 Jbeta primers. This table comes from immunoSEQ multiplex PCR, and its TCRdb copy is limited to in-frame clones, with some not included. The sample has some 140,000 clones, nearly 80% seen once. Whole-study results and caveats: According to reports, the classifier identified cytomegalovirus status with high specificity and sensitivity. TCR beta V segments were, for the most part, productive about 87% or about 30% of the time in an earlier analysis. There were some V segments, including TRBV6-2 and TRBV6-3, excluded as indistinguishable.

Input material: PBMCs. The chain has TRBV27 and TRBJ1-5, with 7 nucleotides matching TRBD1. The sequence came from a man aged 25-40 years in good health and CMV-seronegative. CDR3 nucleotides: TGTGCCAGCAGCCTACAGGGGAGGTTCAATCAGCCCCAGCATTTT. Translated, it gives CASSLQGRFNQPQHF.